The T cell receptor (beta chain) under discussion was sequenced for a study of CD8 T cells in ankylosing spondylitis. The CDR3 totals 13 residues. Germline-derived CDR1 and CDR2 are DFQATT and SNEGSKA (reference sequence). Trimming at V came to 5 bases and at J to 5 bases, leaving 9 bases not matched to a gene. In regard to this clonotype: Antigen unknown.

Study-level findings and limits: What seemed typical of ankylosing spondylitis blood was a TCR beta motif built from several highly homologous variants.

TCRdb analysed the 5' RACE reads with MiXCR anew, one entry per CDR3 protein. The sample yields 200,000 or so distinct CDR3 sequences, 10% to 15% seen once. The sequenced sample consisted of blood, either unsorted or a sorted T cell fraction (not recorded which). The sequence came from a female donor with ankylosing spondylitis or in good health (not recorded which). The rearrangement links TRBV20-1 to TRBJ2-7, with TRBD2 matching 7 bases. CDR3 DNA: TGCAGTGCTCCCGGACTAGTATGGCACGAGCAGTACTTC. Residues: CSAPGLVWHEQYF.